This is a list of T cell receptor beta chains from one sample in a study of blood T cells in healthy people across ages. TCRdb fed the 5' RACE reads into MiXCR, producing one record per CDR3 protein. Among 1.5 million or so distinct CDR3 sequences, approximately 42% were seen once, and the ten largest hold around 4%. Material for sequencing was blood. The receptors were sampled from a woman between 18 and 30 years old in good health. CDR3s include the opening cysteine and the closing phenylalanine or tryptophan. The D gene is left open where the match is weak. Size tells how often a clone was seen (once, few, many) or the class of an expanded clone, and some rows leave it out.

size | J | V | D | DNA | CDR3
. | TRBJ2-1 | TRBV12-3/TRBV12-4 | TRBD2 | TGTGCCAGCAGTTTAGCGCTGGTAGCGGGTTACAATGAGCAGTTCTTC | CASSLALVAGYNEQFF
. | TRBJ1-2 | TRBV6-6 | TRBD1 | TGTGCCAGCAGTTACCTGGACAGGAATGGCTACACCTTC | CASSYLDRNGYTF
many | TRBJ2-5 | TRBV9 | . | TGTGCCAGCAGCGCCCCAGGGCAAGAGACCCAGTACTTC | CASSAPGQETQYF
few | TRBJ2-7 | TRBV4-3 | TRBD2 | TGCGCCAGCAGCCAAGATCGCGCGCTAGCGGGGAGTGAGCAGTACTTC | CASSQDRALAGSEQYF
. | TRBJ2-7 | TRBV5-1 | TRBD1 | TGCGCCAGCAGCTGGCCCGGACAGGGCCTAACCTACAATGAGCAGTACTTC | CASSWPGQGLTYNEQYF
. | TRBJ2-7 | TRBV28 | . | TGTGCCAGTAGGAAGGGGGTCTCCTACGAGCAGTACTTC | CASRKGVSYEQYF
many | TRBJ2-7 | TRBV20-1 | . | TGCAGTGCTAGTGGGGGCAGTTCCTACGAGCAGTACTTC | CSASGGSSYEQYF
. | TRBJ1-2 | TRBV30 | . | TGTGCCTGGAGTGGTATAGGAGTTTCTTATGGCTACACCTTC | CAWSGIGVSYGYTF
. | TRBJ2-5 | TRBV27 | . | TGTGCCAGCAGTTGGCAGGCGTCGTACCAAGAGACCCAGTACTTC | CASSWQASYQETQYF
. | TRBJ2-7 | TRBV4-2 | . | TGTGCCAGCAGCCAAGAGAGCGCCGCCTACGAGCAGTACTTC | CASSQESAAYEQYF
. | TRBJ2-7 | TRBV20-1 | TRBD1 | TGCAGTGCTGGTCGGACAGGAGTAATGGACGAGCAGTACTTC | CSAGRTGVMDEQYF
. | TRBJ2-1 | TRBV29-1 | TRBD2 | TGCAGCGCGATTCCGGGACTAGCGGGGGGGCCCCACAATGAGCAGTTCTTC | CSAIPGLAGGPHNEQFF